This entry concerns a single TCR beta chain. The antigen is not known. Next came a second PCR, run for 7 to 11 cycles, which used a sample-barcoded 5' primer along with a J-beta primer mix. A template-switch adaptor that had 12 random nucleotides put a tag on each cDNA molecule. TCRdb ran MiXCR on the 5' RACE reads and lists one entry per CDR3 protein. The repertoire includes fewer than 700,000 distinct CDR3 sequences, more than 45% of them detected once, and about 26% sits in the top ten. These data are taken from a study of blood T cells in healthy people across ages. Study-wide results and caveats: Possibly confounding the expanded clonotype changes was the fact that donor CMV status was unknown.

Trimming cost V 5 bases and J 0 bases; bases outside gene matches: 6. CDR1 is SGHVS and CDR2 is FQNEAQ in the germline V gene. This CDR3 has 16 amino acids. Sequencing input: blood. This receptor was identified in a man older than 75 in good health. This rearrangement joins TRBV7-8 to TRBJ2-3; 9 bases fit TRBD1. The CDR3, as DNA: TGTGCCAGCAGCCAAGGACAGGGGATTAGCACAGATACGCAGTATTTT. Amino acids: CASSQGQGISTDTQYF. The full variable domain, in which reference TRBV7-8 and TRBJ2-3 provide the parts outside the CDR3, is GAGVSQSPRYKVAKRGQDVALRCDPISGHVSLFWYQQALGQGPEFLTYFQNEAQLDKSGLPSDRFFAERPEGSVSTLKIQRTQQEDSAVYLCASSQGQGISTDTQYFGPGTRLTVL.